This T cell receptor (beta chain) was recorded in a study of identical twins. The study, taken as a whole, reports: In zero-insertion analyses, partial confounding could arise from invariant MAIT and iNKT cells. Reduced insertions were recorded for abundant cord blood beta clonotypes, with no such pattern in memory repertoires.

TCRdb re-called the 5' RACE reads with MiXCR, one entry per CDR3 protein. The sample contains 500,000 to 700,000 distinct CDR3 sequences, just over 7% of which appear only once. This clonotype was seen more than once but under ten times. Its antigen is not identified. V lost 2 bases, J lost 7 bases, and 12 bases lay in between. The CDR3 covers 14 residues. This sample was shared with a second study, whose subject was yellow fever vaccine responses in identical twins.

The sequencing sample was made of PBMCs. This TCR derives from a woman younger than 30 in good health. The chain uses TRBV12-3 or TRBV12-4 and TRBJ2-1; D unresolved. DNA for the CDR3: TGTGCCAGCAGTTTACGCGACAATTGGAATGAGCAGTTCTTC. Translating it yields CASSLRDNWNEQFF.